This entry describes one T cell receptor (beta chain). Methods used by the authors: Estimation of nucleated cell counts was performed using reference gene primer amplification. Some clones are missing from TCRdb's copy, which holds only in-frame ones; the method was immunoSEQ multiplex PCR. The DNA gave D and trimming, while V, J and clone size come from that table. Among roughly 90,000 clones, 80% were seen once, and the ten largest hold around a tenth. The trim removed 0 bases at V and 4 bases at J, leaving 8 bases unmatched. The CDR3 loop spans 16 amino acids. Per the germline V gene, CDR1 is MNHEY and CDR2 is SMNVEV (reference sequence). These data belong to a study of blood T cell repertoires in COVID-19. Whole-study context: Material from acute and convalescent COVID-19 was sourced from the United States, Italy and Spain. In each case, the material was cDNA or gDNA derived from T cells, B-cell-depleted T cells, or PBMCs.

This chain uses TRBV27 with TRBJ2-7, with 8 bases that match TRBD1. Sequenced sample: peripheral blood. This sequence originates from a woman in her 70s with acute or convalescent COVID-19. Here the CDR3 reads CASSLSAGQGKYEQYF. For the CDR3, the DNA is TGTGCCAGCAGTTTATCCGCCGGACAGGGCAAATACGAGCAGTACTTC.